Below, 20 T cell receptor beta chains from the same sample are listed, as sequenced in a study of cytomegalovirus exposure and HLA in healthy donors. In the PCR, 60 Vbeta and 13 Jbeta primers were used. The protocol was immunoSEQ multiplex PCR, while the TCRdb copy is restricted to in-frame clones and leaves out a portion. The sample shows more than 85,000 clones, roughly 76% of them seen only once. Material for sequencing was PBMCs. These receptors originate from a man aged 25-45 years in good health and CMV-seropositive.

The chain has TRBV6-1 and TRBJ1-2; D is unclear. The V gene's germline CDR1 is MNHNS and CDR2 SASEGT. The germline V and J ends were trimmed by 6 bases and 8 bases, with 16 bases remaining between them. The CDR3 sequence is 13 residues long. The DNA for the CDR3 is TGTGCCAGCAGCGTAGCGAGAGCAGGAGGCTACACCTTC. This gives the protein CASSVARAGGYTF.

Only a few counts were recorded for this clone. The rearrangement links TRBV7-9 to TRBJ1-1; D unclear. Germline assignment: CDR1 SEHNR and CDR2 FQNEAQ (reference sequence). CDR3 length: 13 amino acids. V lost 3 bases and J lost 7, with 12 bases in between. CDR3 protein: CASSFLGPFEAFF. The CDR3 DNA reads TGTGCCAGCAGCTTTCTTGGGCCATTTGAAGCTTTCTTT.

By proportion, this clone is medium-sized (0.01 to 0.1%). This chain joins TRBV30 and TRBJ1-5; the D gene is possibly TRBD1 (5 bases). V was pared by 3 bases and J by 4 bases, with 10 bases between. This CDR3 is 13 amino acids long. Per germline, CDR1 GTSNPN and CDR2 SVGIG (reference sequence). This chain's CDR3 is CAWSLQDNQPQHF. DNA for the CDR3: TGTGCCTGGAGCCTACAGGATAATCAGCCCCAGCATTTT.

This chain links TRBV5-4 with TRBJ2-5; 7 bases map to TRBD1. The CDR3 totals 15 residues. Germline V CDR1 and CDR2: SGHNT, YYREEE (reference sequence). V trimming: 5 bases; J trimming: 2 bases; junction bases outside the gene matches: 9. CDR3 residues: CASSFPGTVQETQYF. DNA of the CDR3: TGTGCCAGCAGTTTTCCCGGGACAGTACAAGAGACCCAGTACTTC.

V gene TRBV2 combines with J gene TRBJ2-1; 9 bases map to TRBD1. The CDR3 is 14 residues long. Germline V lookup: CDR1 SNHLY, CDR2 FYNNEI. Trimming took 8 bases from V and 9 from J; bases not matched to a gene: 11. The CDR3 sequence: CASDYLQGAGEQFF. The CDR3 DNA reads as TGTGCCAGCGATTACCTACAGGGGGCGGGTGAGCAGTTCTTC. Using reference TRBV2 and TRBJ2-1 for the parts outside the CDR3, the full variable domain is EPEVTQTPSHQVTQMGQEVILRCVPISNHLYFYWYRQILGQKVEFLVSFYNNEISEKSEIFDDQFSVERPDGSNFTLKIRSTKLEDSAMYFCASDYLQGAGEQFFGPGTRLTVL.

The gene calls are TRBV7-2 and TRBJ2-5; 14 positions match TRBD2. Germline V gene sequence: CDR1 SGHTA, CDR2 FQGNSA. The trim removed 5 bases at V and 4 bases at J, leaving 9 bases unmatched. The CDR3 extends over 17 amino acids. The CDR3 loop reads CASSTGLAGAQGETQYF. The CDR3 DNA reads TGTGCCAGCAGCACGGGACTAGCGGGGGCCCAGGGAGAGACCCAGTACTTC.

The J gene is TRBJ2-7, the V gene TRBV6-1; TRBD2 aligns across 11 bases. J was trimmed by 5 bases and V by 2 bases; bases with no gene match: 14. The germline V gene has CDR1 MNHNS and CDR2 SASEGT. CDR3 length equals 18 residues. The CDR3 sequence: CASSEFAGGSGRGNEQYF. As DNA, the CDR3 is TGTGCCAGCAGTGAATTCGCCGGGGGTAGCGGGAGGGGGAACGAGCAGTACTTC.

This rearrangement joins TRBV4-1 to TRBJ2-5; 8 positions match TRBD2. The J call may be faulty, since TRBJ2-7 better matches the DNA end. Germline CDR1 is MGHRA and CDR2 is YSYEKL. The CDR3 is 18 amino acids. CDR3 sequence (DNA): TGCGCCAGCAGCCAAGATGTGGAGAGCGGGGGAACCTCCTACGAGCAGTACTTC. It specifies CASSQDVESGGTSYEQYF.

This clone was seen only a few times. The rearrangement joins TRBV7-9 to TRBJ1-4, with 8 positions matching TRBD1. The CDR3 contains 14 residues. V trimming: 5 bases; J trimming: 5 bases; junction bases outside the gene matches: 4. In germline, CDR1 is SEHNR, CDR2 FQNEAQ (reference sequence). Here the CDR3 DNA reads TGTGCCAGCAGCCAGGGGGCGTCGAATGAAAAACTGTTTTTT. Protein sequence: CASSQGASNEKLFF.

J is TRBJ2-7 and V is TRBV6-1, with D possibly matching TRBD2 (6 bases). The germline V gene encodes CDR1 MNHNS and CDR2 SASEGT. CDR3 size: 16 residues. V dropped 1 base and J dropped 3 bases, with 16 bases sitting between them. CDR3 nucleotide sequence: TGTGCCAGCAGTGAAGTGTGGGGGGAAGACTTCTACGAGCAGTACTTC. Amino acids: CASSEVWGEDFYEQYF.

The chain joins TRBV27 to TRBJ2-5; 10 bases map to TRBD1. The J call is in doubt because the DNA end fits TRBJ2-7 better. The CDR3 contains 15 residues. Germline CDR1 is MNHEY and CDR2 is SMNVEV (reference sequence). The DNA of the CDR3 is TGTGCCAGCAGTCGGGGGACAGGGGATACCTACGAGCAGTACTTC. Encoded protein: CASSRGTGDTYEQYF.

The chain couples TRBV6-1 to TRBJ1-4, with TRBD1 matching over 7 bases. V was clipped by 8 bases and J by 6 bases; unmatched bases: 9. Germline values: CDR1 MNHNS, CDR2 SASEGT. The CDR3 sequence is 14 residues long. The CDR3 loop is CASLEGTDYEKLFF. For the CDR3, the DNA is TGTGCCAGCCTGGAGGGGACAGACTATGAAAAACTGTTTTTT.

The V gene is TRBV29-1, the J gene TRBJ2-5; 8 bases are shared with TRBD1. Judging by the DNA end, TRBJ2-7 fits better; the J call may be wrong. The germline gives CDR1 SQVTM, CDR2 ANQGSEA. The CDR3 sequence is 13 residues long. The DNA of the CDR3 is TGCAGCGTTTTGGGGACAGGCGGGAACGAGCAGTACTTC. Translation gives CSVLGTGGNEQYF.

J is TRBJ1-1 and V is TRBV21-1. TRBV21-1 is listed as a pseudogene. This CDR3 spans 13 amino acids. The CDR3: CASSKESNTEAFF. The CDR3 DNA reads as TGTGCCAGCAGCAAAGAAAGCAACACTGAAGCTTTCTTT.

CDR3 residues: CASSYGDNLGNTIYF. The DNA of the CDR3 is TGCGCCAGCAGCTACGGGGACAACCTAGGAAACACCATATATTTT. The chain uses TRBV5-1 and TRBJ1-3; weak D call: TRBD1 (6 bases). Deletions cut 3 bases from V and 4 bases from J, with 14 bases between. This CDR3 has 15 residues. Germline-derived CDR1 and CDR2 are SGHRS and YFSETQ. Combining the CDR3 with reference TRBV5-1 and TRBJ1-3 gives the whole variable domain KAGVTQTPRYLIKTRGQQVTLSCSPISGHRSVSWYQQTPGQGLQFLFEYFSETQRNKGNFPGRFSGRQFSNSRSEMNVSTLELGDSALYLCASSYGDNLGNTIYFGEGSWLTVV.

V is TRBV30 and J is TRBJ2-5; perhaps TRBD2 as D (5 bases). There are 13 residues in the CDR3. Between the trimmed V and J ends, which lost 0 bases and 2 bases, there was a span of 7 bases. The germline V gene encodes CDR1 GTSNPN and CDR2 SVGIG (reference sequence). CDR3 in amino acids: CAWSVRDQETQYF. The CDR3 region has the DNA TGTGCCTGGAGTGTCCGGGATCAAGAGACCCAGTACTTC.

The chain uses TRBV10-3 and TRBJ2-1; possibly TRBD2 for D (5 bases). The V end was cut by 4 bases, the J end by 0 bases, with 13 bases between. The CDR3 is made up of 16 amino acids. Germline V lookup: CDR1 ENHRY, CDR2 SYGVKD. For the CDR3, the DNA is TGTGCCATCAGTGGGGGAGCGGTGGGCTCCTACAATGAGCAGTTCTTC. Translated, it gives CAISGGAVGSYNEQFF.

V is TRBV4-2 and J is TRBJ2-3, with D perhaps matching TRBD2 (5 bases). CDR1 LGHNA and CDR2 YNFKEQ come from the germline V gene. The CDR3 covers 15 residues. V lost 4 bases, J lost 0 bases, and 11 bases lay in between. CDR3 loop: CASSRERASTDTQYF. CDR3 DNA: TGTGCCAGCAGCCGAGAGAGGGCCAGCACAGATACGCAGTATTTT.

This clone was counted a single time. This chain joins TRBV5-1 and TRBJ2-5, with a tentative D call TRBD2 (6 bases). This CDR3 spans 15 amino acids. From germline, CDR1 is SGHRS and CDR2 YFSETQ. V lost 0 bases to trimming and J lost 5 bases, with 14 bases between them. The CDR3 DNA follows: TGCGCCAGCAGCTTGGTCGGCGGGGCCGAGGAGACCCAGTACTTC. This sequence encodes CASSLVGGAEETQYF.

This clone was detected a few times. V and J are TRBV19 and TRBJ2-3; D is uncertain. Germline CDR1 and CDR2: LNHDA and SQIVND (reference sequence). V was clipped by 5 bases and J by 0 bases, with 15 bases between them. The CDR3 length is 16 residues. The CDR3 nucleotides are TGTGCCAGTAGTCGAAGTGGCACAGCTAGCACAGATACGCAGTATTTT. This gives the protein CASSRSGTASTDTQYF.